This T cell receptor (beta chain) was found in a study of Graves' ophthalmopathy and Graves' hyperthyroidism. This CDR3 has 12 residues. Germline V gene lookup returns CDR1 LGHDT and CDR2 YNNKEL (reference sequence). Trimming left V 1 base short and J 6 bases short, with 4 bases between. Among the hyperthyroidism patients, all were newly diagnosed, aged 18 to 65, with under 2 months' duration. Using RNA transcripts, the TCR beta CDR3 regions were amplified. An opening RT-PCR round employed HTBI primers and preceded a second-round multiplex PCR. From the multiplex PCR reads, TCRdb called clonotypes with MiXCR, one entry per CDR3 protein. The sample carries some 350,000 distinct CDR3 sequences, about a sixth recorded once. The study, taken as a whole, reports: Distinction of ophthalmopathy from stable hyperthyroidism by a 13-signature model reached roughly 87% sensitivity and 65% to 83% specificity. Blood samples also showed most expanded thyroid clonotypes exceeding 0.001 frequency. Ophthalmopathy progression was predicted with 70.59% sensitivity and roughly 74% specificity.

This clonotype was seen many times. No antigen is known for it. V gene TRBV3-1 combines with J gene TRBJ1-5; D ambiguous. The material sequenced was peripheral blood. This TCR was recovered from an adult woman with stable Graves' hyperthyroidism. The CDR3 region has the DNA TGTGCCAGCAGCCAAGGTAGTCAGCCCCAGCATTTT. Translating it yields CASSQGSQPQHF.